What follows are 29 T cell receptor beta chains derived from one specimen sequenced in a study of T cell repertoires in cytomegalovirus infection. TCRdb re-derived calls from the reads in MiXCR, one entry per CDR3 protein. The repertoire consists of hundreds of thousands of distinct CDR3 sequences, with more than 25% occurring once and the leading ten covering more than 12%. These receptors have no known antigen. Source: cultured CD8+ T cells from PBMCs, taken from culture after CMV antigen stimulation. These receptor sequences come from a human donor in good health (CMV status not recorded). Some clones in this sample may be carry-over from other donors' samples.

J is TRBJ2-3 and V is TRBV6-2 or TRBV6-3; 9 nucleotides match TRBD1. Germline lookup yields CDR1 MNHEY and CDR2 SVGEGT. V lost 6 bases to trimming and J lost 2 bases; unmatched junction nucleotides: 9. The CDR3 consists of 16 residues. For the CDR3, the DNA is TGTGCCAGCAGGGGAGGGGGACAGGGAGTCACAGATACGCAGTATTTT. This gives the protein CASRGGGQGVTDTQYF.

As DNA, the CDR3 is TGTGCCAGCAGCTCCGGGGGGGGACTGGGGTTCTTC. Amino acid sequence: CASSSGGGLGFF. J is TRBJ2-1 and V is TRBV13; TRBD2 aligns across 8 bases. The V and J ends lost 4 bases and 15 bases, in that order; junction bases with no gene match: 8. The CDR3 covers 12 residues. Germline-derived CDR1 and CDR2 are PRHDT and FYEKMQ (reference sequence).

This clonotype was seen a single time. The gene calls are TRBV19 and TRBJ1-5; tentative D call: TRBD1 (5 bases). Looked up from germline, CDR1 is LNHDA and CDR2 is SQIVND (reference sequence). V gave up 6 bases and J gave up 3 bases, with 12 bases separating them. This CDR3 is built from 14 residues. CDR3 coding DNA: TGTGCCAGTAGGTGGGGGGTGAACAATCAGCCCCAGCATTTT. It is translated as CASRWGVNNQPQHF.

This clonotype was detected only a few times. V gene TRBV19 combines with J gene TRBJ2-2; D call uncertain. The ends were cut back, 10 bases at V and 7 bases at J, with 10 bases in the middle. Germline V lookup: CDR1 LNHDA, CDR2 SQIVND (reference sequence). The length of the CDR3 is 11 residues. The CDR3 sequence is CATRYGGELFF. As DNA, the CDR3 is TGTGCCACTAGATACGGCGGGGAGCTGTTTTTT. Variable domain in full (rest from reference TRBV19 and TRBJ2-2): DGGITQSPKYLFRKEGQNVTLSCEQNLNHDAMYWYRQDPGQGLRLIYYSQIVNDFQKGDIAEGYSVSREKKESFPLTVTSAQKNPTAFYLCATRYGGELFFGEGSRLTVL.

V and J are TRBV7-4 and TRBJ2-3, with 7 bases that match TRBD1. Germline assignment: CDR1 SGHVT and CDR2 SQSDAQ. V shed 5 bases and J 2 bases; nucleotides not matched to a gene: 10. The CDR3 has 16 amino acids. CDR3 coding DNA: TGTGCCAGCAGCACTCAGGGGGACGGAGACACAGATACGCAGTATTTT. It translates to CASSTQGDGDTDTQYF.

This clonotype has ten or more counts. The chain is built from TRBV12-3 or TRBV12-4 and TRBJ1-5, with 7 nucleotides matching TRBD1. The ends lost 6 bases at V and 2 bases at J; junction bases unmatched: 7. The CDR3 is made up of 15 amino acids. CDR3 sequence: CASSSAGGRNQPQHF. In nucleotides, the CDR3 is TGTGCCAGCAGCTCCGCAGGGGGTCGCAATCAGCCCCAGCATTTT.

This chain uses TRBV24-1 with TRBJ2-2; D remains unclear. The germline V gene has CDR1 KGHDR and CDR2 SFDVKD. There are 15 residues in the CDR3. V lost 3 bases and J lost 1, with 8 bases in between. The CDR3 DNA follows: TGTGCCACCAGTGATAGGCGCTTGAACACCGGGGAGCTGTTTTTT. As protein: CATSDRRLNTGELFF.

The V gene is TRBV14, the J gene TRBJ2-2; D possibly corresponds to TRBD1 (6 bases). V was pared by 6 bases and J by 3 bases, with 11 bases between. Germline loops: CDR1 SGHDN, CDR2 FVKESK. The CDR3 covers 14 residues. The CDR3 spells CASRRAGDTGELFF. CDR3 nucleotide sequence: TGTGCCAGCAGGAGGGCAGGGGACACCGGGGAGCTGTTTTTT.

This chain links TRBV6-1 with TRBJ2-2; D remains unclear. Trimming stripped 4 bases from V and 0 bases from J, with 9 bases between. The germline V gene encodes CDR1 MNHNS and CDR2 SASEGT. CDR3 length: 15 amino acids. The CDR3 loop reads CASSGRTSNTGELFF. As DNA, the CDR3 is TGTGCCAGCAGTGGGCGGACCTCGAACACCGGGGAGCTGTTTTTT.

Only a few counts were recorded for this clonotype. V gene TRBV7-2 combines with J gene TRBJ1-4; TRBD1 matches at 8 bases. The CDR3 is 14 residues long. CDR1 and CDR2 (germline): SGHTA, FQGNSA. J gave up 8 bases and V 5 bases, and 7 bases lay outside the gene matches. The CDR3: CASSPRGREEKLFF. The CDR3, as DNA: TGTGCCAGCAGCCCCAGGGGGCGCGAAGAAAAACTGTTTTTT. The full variable domain, its missing parts supplied by reference TRBV7-2 and TRBJ1-4, is GAGVSQSPSNKVTEKGKDVELRCDPISGHTALYWYRQSLGQGLEFLIYFQGNSAPDKSGLPSDRFSAERTGGSVSTLTIQRTQQEDSAVYLCASSPRGREEKLFFGSGTQLSVL.

This clonotype was observed a handful of times. The genes are TRBV4-1 and TRBJ1-2; D might be TRBD1 (6 bases). The CDR3 loop spans 15 amino acids. Germline loops: CDR1 MGHRA, CDR2 YSYEKL. Trimming pared 2 bases from V and 1 base from J, leaving 11 bases between. The CDR3 sequence: CASSQTTGNNYGYTF. The DNA for the CDR3 is TGCGCCAGCAGCCAAACGACAGGAAATAACTATGGCTACACCTTC.

This clonotype was seen a few times. This chain links TRBV6-1 with TRBJ2-7; D remains ambiguous. The CDR3 is 14 amino acids. Germline CDR1 reads MNHNS; CDR2 reads SASEGT. V lost 3 bases and J lost 0, with 9 bases in between. CDR3 region: CASSESGISYEQYF. CDR3 DNA sequence: TGTGCCAGCAGTGAGTCGGGTATCTCCTACGAGCAGTACTTC.

J is TRBJ2-7 and V is TRBV10-3, with D possibly being TRBD1 (5 bases). Germline values: CDR1 ENHRY, CDR2 SYGVKD. The CDR3 consists of 15 residues. V shed 0 bases and J shed 3 bases, with 12 bases lying between them. CDR3: CAISESPRQSYEQYF. The DNA for the CDR3 is TGTGCCATCAGTGAGTCCCCGAGACAGAGCTACGAGCAGTACTTC.

The chain joins TRBV9 to TRBJ1-5, with D possibly matching TRBD1 (6 bases). The germline CDR1 and CDR2 sequences are SGDLS and YYNGEE. V was cut by 0 bases and J by 4 bases, with 11 bases left in between. The CDR3 totals 15 residues. The DNA for the CDR3 is TGTGCCAGCAGCGTAGCGGGGGCGGGAAATCAGCCCCAGCATTTT. Translation gives CASSVAGAGNQPQHF.

There are many counts of this clonotype. This sequence joins TRBV7-8 and TRBJ1-2; D possibly corresponds to TRBD1 (5 bases). This CDR3 has 17 residues. V was clipped by 5 bases and J by 2 bases, with 21 bases between them. Per germline, CDR1 SGHVS and CDR2 FQNEAQ. The DNA of the CDR3 is TGTGCCAGCAGCCTACCTCGGGGGTTGGGATCGAACTATGGCTACACCTTC. Translated: CASSLPRGLGSNYGYTF. The whole variable domain, filled in from reference TRBV7-8 and TRBJ1-2, reads GAGVSQSPRYKVAKRGQDVALRCDPISGHVSLFWYQQALGQGPEFLTYFQNEAQLDKSGLPSDRFFAERPEGSVSTLKIQRTQQEDSAVYLCASSLPRGLGSNYGYTFGSGTRLTVV.

V is TRBV7-6 and J is TRBJ2-5; D may be TRBD1 (5 bases). Germline CDR1 and CDR2: SGHVS and FNYEAQ. The germline V and J ends were trimmed by 0 bases and 6 bases, with 11 bases remaining between them. The CDR3 is 14 residues long. DNA for the CDR3: TGTGCCAGCAGCTTAGCGATGGGGCCTAAGACCCAGTACTTC. Translation gives CASSLAMGPKTQYF.

V and J are TRBV14 and TRBJ2-3; 12 positions match TRBD2. V trimming: 2 bases; J trimming: 4 bases; junction bases outside the gene matches: 4. Germline V CDR1 and CDR2: SGHDN, FVKESK. The CDR3 is made up of 16 amino acids. This CDR3 is CASSQLAGGPPDTQYF. The CDR3 DNA reads TGTGCCAGCAGCCAACTAGCGGGGGGGCCGCCAGATACGCAGTATTTT.

This sequence joins TRBV7-9 and TRBJ1-2; 9 positions agree with TRBD1. The V gene's germline CDR1 is SEHNR and CDR2 FQNEAQ (reference sequence). The CDR3 spans 13 residues. V shed 4 bases, J shed 8 bases, and the junction held 5 bases outside the gene matches. DNA of the CDR3: TGTGCCAGCAGCTCCGGACAGGGGAGGGGCTACACCTTC. Its protein is CASSSGQGRGYTF.

This clonotype was observed a handful of times. The chain recombines TRBV7-6 with TRBJ2-3; 8 positions match TRBD2. The CDR3 spans 15 residues. The V and J ends lost 5 bases and 4 bases, in that order; junction bases with no gene match: 8. The V gene's germline CDR1 is SGHVS and CDR2 FNYEAQ. CDR3 nucleotide sequence: TGTGCCAGCAGCCCTATAGCGGGGTTCGCAGATACGCAGTATTTT. This encodes CASSPIAGFADTQYF.

A word on this clonotype: A much more abundant neighbour one base away suggests this may be a read error. The J gene is TRBJ1-1, the V gene TRBV7-2, with 9 bases fitting TRBD1. V trimming: 4 bases; J trimming: 3 bases; junction bases outside the gene matches: 15. The CDR3 has 18 amino acids. Looked up from germline, CDR1 is SGHTA and CDR2 is FQGNSA. CDR3 amino acids: CASSSKLTGGLGYTEAFF. CDR3 in DNA: TGTGCCAGCAGCTCAAAACTAACAGGGGGCTTAGGGTACACTGAAGCTTTCTTT.

This clonotype was counted once. A much larger clone differs by one base, so this may be a read error. The chain's CDR3 is CASSLSETWGQETQYF. CDR3 sequence (DNA): TGTGCCAGCAGCTTATCAGAGACATGGGGGCAAGAGACCCAGTACTTC. This chain connects TRBV7-6 to TRBJ2-5; D may correspond to TRBD1 or TRBD2 (5 bases each). CDR3 length: 16 amino acids. Germline CDR1 and CDR2: SGHVS and FNYEAQ. Deletions cut 2 bases from V and 2 bases from J, with 15 bases between.

This clonotype was detected many times. This chain uses TRBV11-3 with TRBJ2-7; perhaps TRBD1 as D (6 bases). CDR1 and CDR2 (germline): SGHNT, YENEEA. This CDR3 is built from 12 residues. V was clipped by 4 bases and J by 7 bases, with 11 bases between them. In DNA, the CDR3 is TGTGCCAGCAGCTCACAGGGTAGGGAGCAGTACTTC. Residues: CASSSQGREQYF.

This sequence joins TRBV7-6 and TRBJ1-1, with 8 bases matching TRBD1. There are 15 residues in the CDR3. CDR1 SGHVS and CDR2 FNYEAQ come from the germline V gene. Unmatched junction bases numbered 9, after V lost 4 bases and J lost 5 bases. The CDR3: CASSSTAGGLTEAFF. CDR3 in DNA: TGTGCCAGCAGCTCGACCGCAGGGGGCTTGACTGAAGCTTTCTTT.

This clonotype has more than one count but fewer than ten. The chain uses TRBV6-2 or TRBV6-3 and TRBJ2-7; 7 bases align to TRBD1. Trimming took 8 bases from V and 7 from J; bases not matched to a gene: 5. The CDR3 is made up of 11 amino acids. Germline V CDR1 and CDR2: MNHEY, SVGEGT. DNA of the CDR3: TGTGCCAGCGGGGACAGCCTGGAGCAGTACTTC. It translates to CASGDSLEQYF.

This clonotype has more than one count but fewer than ten. V is TRBV11-2 and J is TRBJ1-2, with TRBD1 matching over 7 bases. Germline loops: CDR1 SGHAT, CDR2 FQNNGV. The CDR3 spans 13 residues. Trimming at V came to 4 bases and at J to 9 bases, leaving 8 bases not matched to a gene. DNA for the CDR3: TGTGCCAGCAGCTCGGGGGACAGCGTCAGCTACACCTTC. Translation gives CASSSGDSVSYTF.

CDR3 residues: CASSFYGSLNTEAFF. Written as DNA, the CDR3 is TGTGCCAGCAGCTTTTACGGCAGCTTGAACACTGAAGCTTTCTTT. The chain combines TRBV5-8 with TRBJ1-1, with D unclear. The V and J ends lost 2 bases and 0 bases respectively, with 11 bases between them. CDR3 length: 15 amino acids. Looked up from germline, CDR1 is SGHTS and CDR2 is YDEGEE.

The chain combines TRBV27 with TRBJ2-7; TRBD1 is a possible D gene (6 bases). The CDR3 sequence is 14 residues long. Looked up from germline, CDR1 is MNHEY and CDR2 is SMNVEV (reference sequence). V lost 5 bases, J lost 2 bases, and 13 bases lay in between. The CDR3 is CASSHYTGPYEQYF. The CDR3, as DNA: TGTGCCAGCAGTCATTATACAGGGCCCTACGAGCAGTACTTC.

This clonotype appeared many times. The chain has TRBV2 and TRBJ2-7; D is possibly TRBD2 (6 bases). V was shortened by 3 bases and J by 1 base, with 10 bases between the two germline ends. Germline V gives CDR1 SNHLY, CDR2 FYNNEI. CDR3 length: 14 residues. CDR3 region: CASSEGGTSYEQYF. The DNA of the CDR3 is TGTGCCAGCAGTGAGGGCGGGACTTCCTACGAGCAGTACTTC. Drawing the rest from reference TRBV2 and TRBJ2-7, the complete variable domain is EPEVTQTPSHQVTQMGQEVILRCVPISNHLYFYWYRQILGQKVEFLVSFYNNEISEKSEIFDDQFSVERPDGSNFTLKIRSTKLEDSAMYFCASSEGGTSYEQYFGPGTRLTVT.

This clonotype was seen a handful of times. The J gene is TRBJ1-2, the V gene TRBV12-3 or TRBV12-4; D remains unclear. This CDR3 region has 13 residues. With 8 bases removed from V and 4 bases from J, the gap between germline ends came to 14 bases. The CDR3 sequence is CASFSANGYGYTF. CDR3 nucleotides: TGTGCCAGCTTCTCCGCGAACGGCTATGGCTACACCTTC.